This T cell receptor beta chain was sequenced during a study of cytomegalovirus exposure and HLA in healthy donors (dated by TCRdb to 2016 to 2017). For the study in its entirety: An earlier analysis of roughly 500 of the donors reported over 250 Gb of sequence data and some 110 million unique TCR beta sequences obtained from some 170 million T cells. An early release that covered 640 HLA-typed donors contained approximately 320 gigabases of sequencing data and about 93 million unique TCR sequences. The genetic ancestry cluster associated with self-reported Caucasian donors included roughly four fifths of the roughly 400 genotyped donors. The study was designed to test whether signatures of past pathogen exposure could be identified by cataloging public T cell receptors. The study profiled the T cell repertoires of approximately 700 subjects by immunosequencing and related them to cytomegalovirus serostatus. In addition to the first cohort of several hundred subjects, a separate validation cohort of 120 different subjects was used. To predict cytomegalovirus infection status, the study brought together high-throughput TCR immunosequencing, statistical association of individual TCRs with disease status, and machine learning. A later analysis re-analyzed previously published TCR beta repertoires from about 600 donors and added high-resolution HLA genotyping to study TCR occurrence patterns. In the later analysis, no new phenotypic data were used to find candidate immune exposures; instead, reliance was placed on TCR beta sequences and their occurrence across donors. To decide whether each TCR beta V gene segment behaved as functional or pseudogenic, an earlier analysis of some 570 of the donors relied on high-throughput TCR beta sequencing. Donor age, sex, ethnicity and CMV serostatus were collected together with the repertoire data. In a later genetic analysis, genome-wide SNP genotypes for about 65% of the roughly 670 donors were used, and that subset was treated as a discovery cohort. All discovery cohort repertoires had been generated using a single sequencing platform. HLA typing included class I and class II loci at four-digit resolution. The number of typed donors differed by locus: about 629-630 for A, B, C, DRB1 and DQB1; 522 for DQA1; 606 for DPA1; and around 470 for DPB1. About five DR-DQ haplotypes were handled as single units for association and clustering, since linkage in the cohort was strong. Across 398 genotyped donors of the cohort, an average of approximately 240,000 unique TCR beta nucleotide sequences per donor were sequenced, and roughly a sixth of those sequences were non-productive.

V is clipped by 4 bases and J by 7 bases, and the sequence between their germline boundaries is 19 bases long. Including the terminal cysteine and phenylalanine, the CDR3 comprises 15 residues. Kept here is only the CDR3 DNA, which spans 45 bases and is read in frame from base 1. Based on the germline V gene, the CDR1 and CDR2 sequences are SGHRS and YFSETQ. Overall study results and their limits: A later analysis associated around 16,000 TCR beta sequences with specific HLA alleles at a false discovery rate of 0.05. V-gene and J-gene trimming of TCR beta chains was associated with a missense DCLRE1C variant in a later genetic analysis, and the association was replicated in an independent cohort. Some IMGT-functional V segments, including TRBV6-2 and TRBV6-3, could not be told apart with the 87-base-pair reads, so those segments were excluded. Correlated functional status among segregating V segments might reflect linkage disequilibrium, but an unknown experimental factor could not be ruled out. Three of the identified cytomegalovirus-associated TCR beta chains were confirmed in vitro to be specific for cytomegalovirus antigens. According to a later analysis, most CMV-associated TCR beta chains appeared to be HLA-restricted, and the HLA associations seemed to be driven largely by CMV exposure. In a later genetic analysis, fewer N-insertions in productive TCRs were reported among donors in an Asian-associated ancestry cluster than the roughly 700-donor mean. The presence/absence analyses assumed that sequencing depth was roughly uniform across donors, and that assumption may not be true. A total of 164 TCR beta chains were listed by the study as associated with cytomegalovirus. In a later analysis, TCR association rates were found to vary across HLA loci, with the most associated TCRs seen for DRB1 alleles and the fewest for HLA-C alleles. Because HLA typing was missing for some donors at each locus, association tests included only the typed subset. In an earlier analysis of over 550 of the donors, most TCR beta V segments were observed in productive rearrangements about 90% or about 30% of the time, broadly matching IMGT annotations. Across donors, most TCR sequences were observed very rarely, whereas some public TCRs were present in many individuals. In a later analysis, several top co-occurrence clusters were reported to appear linked to parvovirus B19, influenza, CMV and Epstein-Barr virus. Compared with equally common non-associated chains, HLA-associated TCR beta chains in a later analysis were more clonally expanded and had lower generation probabilities. It was suggested by the authors that the approach could potentially be generalized to other disease states and immunological phenotypes. In this cohort, only TCR beta chains were sequenced, and detectable features were limited by the absence of alpha or paired-chain data. Assigning TCR associations to individual alleles was difficult when HLA alleles, especially DR and DQ, strongly co-occurred. Immune exposure information for the cohort was limited to CMV serostatus. The classifier was reported to diagnose cytomegalovirus status with high specificity and sensitivity in both the original and validation cohorts. Because counts were too low, 15 or so rarely observed V segments, including chromosome 9 orphons, were excluded from the earlier analysis of 587 of the donors. A group of highly shared sequence variants was considered likely to be a technical artifact of the sequencing pipeline. A further reported finding was that TCR beta sequences accurately predicted the HLA-A and HLA-B alleles for most subjects in the first cohort.

The cohort consisted of 600 or so healthy bone marrow donors. All cohort members were sampled while nominally healthy, although unrecorded immune exposures were likely present. The donor tested CMV seropositive and was one of the 289 seropositive cohort members. Every donor gave a peripheral blood sample, and the peripheral blood mononuclear cells from that sample were used for TCR beta sequencing. Genomic DNA was extracted from the blood cell samples with the Qiagen DNeasy Blood Extraction Kit. The receptor library was made with the immunoSEQ multiplex PCR assay. The multiplex PCR relied on a mix of 60 forward primers for TCR Vbeta segments and 13 reverse primers for TCR Jbeta segments. The CDR3 region of rearranged TCR beta genes was amplified from genomic DNA by a multiplex PCR assay. The amplified TCR beta libraries were sequenced on the Illumina HiSeq System as 87-base-pair reads. On the study's bioinformatics: A later analysis counted approximately 84 million unique TCR beta chains across the 690 or so repertoires, and some 12 million of these chains were shared by at least two donors. Raw reads were error-corrected and collapsed into unique sequences with a nearest-neighbor algorithm that merged closely related sequences to remove PCR and sequencing errors. Alignment of CDR3 sequences to IMGT reference sequences was used to assign V, D and J gene segments. Each retained sequence needed at least a six-nucleotide match to both a V gene segment and a J gene segment. Rearrangements were classified as productive when the CDR3 lacked stop codons and remained in frame with V and J, and all other rearrangements were classified as non-productive. Following IMGT convention, CDR3 was defined as the stretch from the second conserved V-encoded cysteine to the conserved J-encoded phenylalanine. Sequences without an unambiguous match to a single V gene segment were excluded from the earlier analysis of a few hundred of the donors. In an earlier analysis of some 590 of the donors, V segments were called functional above 56.7% productive rearrangements and were called segregating when the between-donor standard deviation exceeded 5%. A statistical classification framework was built for diagnosing cytomegalovirus status from the catalog of TCR beta chain sequences. V and J gene assignment, in a later analysis, came from comparing TCR nucleotide sequences with IMGT/GENE-DB human TR gene sequences. Using the TCRdist pipeline, a later analysis assigned CDR3 sequences along with most-parsimonious VDJ recombination scenarios. In a later analysis, every TCR beta chain was defined by the combination of its CDR3 amino acid sequence and its V-gene family, and reads without a unique V-gene family were dropped. As a way to deal with suspected cross-contamination and a sequencing artifact, a later analysis dropped 450 to 600 nucleotide sequences that were highly shared and had low generation probability. A later analysis calculated a clonal expansion index for each public chain from normalized within-repertoire ranks of inferred template counts. Generation probabilities in a later analysis came from a VDJ recombination model fitted to out-of-frame rearrangements, and those results were checked against IGoR. A later analysis scored TCR-TCR, TCR-HLA and TCR-CMV co-occurrence with hypergeometric tests, applying a repertoire-size bias correction to TCR pairs. False discovery rates were estimated in a later analysis by permuting HLA or CMV assignments 20 times. A later analysis grouped co-occurring TCRs with DBSCAN, adding TCRdist sequence similarity when clustering within HLA-allele-positive subsets. Repertoires with fewer than 30,000 or more than 120,000 public chains were left out of co-occurrence clustering, as were five repertoires with anomalous nucleotide sharing. TCRdb stores this immuneACCESS table with in-frame sequences only. Part of the clones is absent; in the studies checked, under half of the shortfall reflects unresolved V genes, and no reason is known for the rest. Clonal size and the V and J genes are those of that table, whereas D and trimming came from the DNA. In all, the sample holds 160,000 or so clones, and roughly four fifths of those were seen once. The ten biggest clones cover around a tenth of the sample.

Note on this clone: Its binding antigen is unknown. No base quality information exists; no much larger clone differs at one position.

Specimen: PBMCs. The chain joins TRBV5-1 to TRBJ2-3; TRBD2 could be the D gene, as 6 bases match. This TCR was recovered from a middle-aged man in good health and CMV-seropositive. The DNA sequence is given as TGCGCCAGCAGCCCGGGACTCAATGAGCTATATACGCAGTATTTT. It codes for CASSPGLNELYTQYF.